The present entry profiles one T cell receptor beta chain with its context. Its antigen remains unknown. This specimen belongs to a study of cytomegalovirus exposure and HLA in healthy donors. Study observations and caveats: The only immune exposure information that was available was CMV serostatus.

Germline values: CDR1 ENHRY, CDR2 SYGVKD. Between the trimmed V and J ends, which lost 0 bases and 0 bases, there was a span of 11 bases. The CDR3 runs 16 residues. Vbeta (60) and Jbeta (13) primers were used in the PCR. Original processing methods: In a later analysis, the count reached 74 million or so unique TCR beta chains, with about 11 million shared. Profiled with immunoSEQ multiplex PCR; TCRdb holds only in-frame clones, not every one. V and J calls and clone size are copied from that table; D and trimming were computed from the DNA. Of around 75,000 clones listed, about four fifths are singletons.

The specimen was PBMCs. The gene calls are TRBV10-3 and TRBJ1-2, with TRBD1 as a possible D gene (5 bases). The TCR was taken from a man in his forties or fifties in good health and CMV-seronegative. The DNA of the CDR3 is TGTGCCATCAGTGAGTCACAGGCAAGAGCTAACTATGGCTACACCTTC. Translating it yields CAISESQARANYGYTF.